This record concerns one TCR beta chain sequence. These data are taken from a study of T cell responses to AZD1222 COVID-19 vaccine. The length of the CDR3 is 15 residues. Trimming left V 3 bases short and J 4 bases short, with 13 bases between. Per the germline V gene, CDR1 is MNHEY and CDR2 is SVGEGT. Only in-frame clones appear in the TCRdb table, and some are missing; sequencing was by immunoSEQ multiplex PCR. The table has around 150,000 clones, about 92% seen once; the top ten hold about 3.7%. Material: peripheral blood, obtained 28 days after the second AZD1222 dose. The rearrangement links TRBV6-2 or TRBV6-3 to TRBJ1-5; D is unclear. This clonotype originated in an adult who received the AZD1222 COVID-19 vaccine. The CDR3 DNA sequence: TGTGCCAGCAGTTATGGAGGGAGTGGTAATCAGCCCCAGCATTTT. Its translation: CASSYGGSGNQPQHF.